What follows describes a single TCR beta chain. This clone was counted between two and nine times. It has no known antigen specificity. Nothing much larger sits one base from this clone, and base qualities are not available. The CDR3 sequence holds 14 residues, the cysteine and phenylalanine included. Only the CDR3 DNA is retained, 42 bases long and in frame from the first base. Reading the germline V gene gives CDR1 MDHEN and CDR2 SYDVKM. V ends up 3 bases short and J 10 bases short, with an unmatched junction base count of 10. The immunoSEQ Assay, a bias-controlled multiplex PCR, was used to amplify TCRbeta CDR3 regions from genomic DNA. The authors' pipeline ran thus. The number of nucleated cells in each sample was estimated from the amplification of reference gene primers within the assay. Sequence reads were collapsed and filtered to measure the absolute abundance of every unique TCRbeta CDR3 rearrangement. For each sample, productive Simpson clonality was calculated as the square root of Simpson's diversity index over productive rearrangements. In TCRdb, the immuneACCESS table is reduced to in-frame sequences with V and J assigned. These tables do not hold every clone; where another copy was compared, an unresolved V gene accounts for under half, and the others remain unexplained. The V and J calls and clone size come from that table; D and trimming were worked out from the DNA. This sample comprises about 200,000 clones, 75% to 85% of them detected only once. Clones ranked in the top ten supply about 13% of the sample.

The sample comes from a study of blood T cell repertoires in COVID-19 (dated by TCRdb to 2020 to 2021). A note on the overall study: Samples covering the acute and convalescent phases of COVID-19 were provided by collaborators in the United States, Italy and Spain. The material from the prospective study consisted of cDNA or gDNA derived from T cells, B-cell-depleted T cells, or PBMCs. Subjects who had been exposed to COVID-19, were actively infected with it, or had recovered from it provided the deeply sampled blood TCRbeta repertoires that made up the dataset. The repertoires were released in a freely available public database meant as a resource for research on the immune response to SARS-CoV-2. Samples were obtained from the ongoing ImmuneRACE study (first 160 participants) and from 1,254 subjects provided by 6 global collaborators. Sample metadata almost always included a de-identified subject ID, COVID-19 status, age in years and sex. Where available, HLA class I and class II types were taken from metadata supplied by the sample provider and were not determined by assay-based typing.

Points the paper makes about the study in general: How much clinical and demographic metadata was included differed by source and by participant, and the metadata was provided uncurated.

The collaborating institutions used their own protocols to collect whole blood in K2EDTA tubes. Collaborator samples were shipped for TCRbeta analysis as frozen whole blood, isolated PBMCs, or DNA extracted from either sample type. The sequence was collected from a human donor in a cohort sampled during active COVID-19. The material sequenced was peripheral blood. The chain is encoded by TRBV28 joined to TRBJ2-5, with TRBD1 identical over 8 junction bases. The DNA sequence follows: TGTGCCAGCAGTTTTCAGGGGGCTATAGGGGGCCAGTACTTC. Its translation reads: CASSFQGAIGGQYF.